The text below deals with one T cell receptor beta chain. As yet, its antigen is unknown. The data are from a study of shared clonotypes between healthy human individuals. Study information: A donor's plate count was three for CD4 naive and three for CD4 memory; CD8 naive had two and CD8 memory one. Study findings and constraints: When compared with the clonotypes that were shared by all four sorted-subset donors, the non-shared clonotypes turned out to have lower generation probabilities.

The germline CDR1 and CDR2 sequences are MNHNS and SASEGT. V was trimmed by 5 bases and J by 2 bases, leaving 10 bases between them. The CDR3 covers 14 residues. Every donor, a Caucasian adult, lived in Nashville, Tennessee. Using approximately 200 ng DNA, about 30,000 T cell genomes, the sorted-subset replicate PCRs were run. Clones were sequenced by immunoSEQ multiplex PCR, and TCRdb holds only the in-frame ones, with some missing. The sample carries 2 million to 2.5 million clones, around 95% recorded once. The TCR was taken from a man in his late teens or twenties in good health. The J gene is TRBJ1-5, the V gene TRBV6-1, with D tentatively TRBD1 (5 bases). Input material: naive CD4+ T cells sorted from blood. Subset indicated: CD45RA+ positively selected. The CDR3: CASSSRDGNQPQHF. The CDR3 DNA reads as TGTGCCAGCAGTAGCAGGGATGGCAATCAGCCCCAGCATTTT.